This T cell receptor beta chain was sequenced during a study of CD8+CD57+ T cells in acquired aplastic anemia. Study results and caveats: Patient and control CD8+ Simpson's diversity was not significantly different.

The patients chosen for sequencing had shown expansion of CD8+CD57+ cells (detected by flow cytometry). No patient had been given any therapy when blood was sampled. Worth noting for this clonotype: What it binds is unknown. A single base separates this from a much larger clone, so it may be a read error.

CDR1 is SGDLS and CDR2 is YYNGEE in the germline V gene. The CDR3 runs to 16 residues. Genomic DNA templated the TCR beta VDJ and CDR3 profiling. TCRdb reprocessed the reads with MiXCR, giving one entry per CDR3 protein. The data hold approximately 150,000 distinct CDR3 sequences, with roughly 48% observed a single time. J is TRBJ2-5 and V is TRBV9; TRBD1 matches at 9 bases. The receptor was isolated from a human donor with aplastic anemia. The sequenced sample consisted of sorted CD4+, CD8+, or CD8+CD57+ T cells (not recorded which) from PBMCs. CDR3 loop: CASGVGTGRSGETQYF. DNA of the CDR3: TGTGCCAGCGGCGTAGGGACAGGGAGGTCCGGAGAGACCCAGTACTTC.